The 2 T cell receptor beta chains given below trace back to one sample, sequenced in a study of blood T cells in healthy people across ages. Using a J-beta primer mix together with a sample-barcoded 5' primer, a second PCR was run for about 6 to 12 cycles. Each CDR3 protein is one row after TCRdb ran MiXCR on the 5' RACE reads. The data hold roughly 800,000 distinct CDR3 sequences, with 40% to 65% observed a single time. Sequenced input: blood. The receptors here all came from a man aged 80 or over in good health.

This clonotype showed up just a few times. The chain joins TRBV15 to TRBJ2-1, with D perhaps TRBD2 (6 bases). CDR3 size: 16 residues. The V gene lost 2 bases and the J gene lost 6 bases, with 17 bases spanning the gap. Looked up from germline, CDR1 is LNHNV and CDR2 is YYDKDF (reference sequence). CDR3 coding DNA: TGTGCCACCAGCAGACCAAGGGGACTCCTACTCAATGAGCAGTTCTTC. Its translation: CATSRPRGLLLNEQFF. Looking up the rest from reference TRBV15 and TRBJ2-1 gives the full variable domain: DAMVIQNPRYQVTQFGKPVTLSCSQTLNHNVMYWYQQKSSQAPKLLFHYYDKDFNNEADTPDNFQSRRPNTSFCFLDIRSPGLGDTAMYLCATSRPRGLLLNEQFFGPGTRLTVL.

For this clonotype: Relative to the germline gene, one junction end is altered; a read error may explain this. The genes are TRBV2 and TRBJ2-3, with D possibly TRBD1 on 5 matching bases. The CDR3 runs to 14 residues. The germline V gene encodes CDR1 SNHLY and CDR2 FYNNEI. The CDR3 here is CTSIDSSSTDTQYF. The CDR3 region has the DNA TGTACCAGCATCGACAGTTCTAGCACAGATACGCAGTATTTT. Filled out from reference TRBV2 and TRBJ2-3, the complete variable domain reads EPEVTQTPSHQVTQMGQEVILRCVPISNHLYFYWYRQILGQKVEFLVSFYNNEISEKSEIFDDQFSVERPDGSNFTLKIRSTKLEDSAMYFCTSIDSSSTDTQYFGPGTRLTVL.